The sequence of this T cell receptor (beta chain) was determined in a study of T cells in Graves' hyperthyroidism and ophthalmopathy. In this sample, this clonotype turned up many times. The antigen is unknown. Amplified TCR beta CDR3 regions derived from RNA transcripts. HTBI primers drove first-round RT-PCR of the TCR CDR3. Each CDR3 protein gets one entry after TCRdb re-called the multiplex PCR reads with MiXCR. The table records some 740,000 distinct CDR3 sequences, approximately 14% of them present only once. The definition of stable Graves' hyperthyroidism was no ophthalmopathy progression within 18 months. On the basis of clinical symptoms, serum thyroxine and TRAb, thyroid ultrasound and orbital computed tomography, diagnoses were made. The trim removed 7 bases at V and 2 bases at J, leaving 6 bases unmatched. CDR3 length: 15 amino acids. Study results and limitations: Most thyroid clonotypes expanded above 0.001 appeared in blood too. Prediction of ophthalmopathy progression came a median roughly 6.4 months pre-onset.

The chain recombines TRBV12-3 or TRBV12-4 with TRBJ1-5, with 9 bases matching TRBD1. The receptor comes from a woman under 30 with Graves' hyperthyroidism. The specimen sequenced was blood. The CDR3 bases are TGTGCCAGCACCCCGACAGGGGGAGGCAATCAGCCCCAGCATTTT. Amino acids: CASTPTGGGNQPQHF.